The rows below give T cell receptor beta chains drawn from one sample of a study of cytomegalovirus exposure and HLA in healthy donors. Method: immunoSEQ multiplex PCR; TCRdb's copy keeps in-frame clones and lacks some. Of 180,000 or so clones in the sample, roughly 79% were seen once. Sequencing was done on a sample of PBMCs. These receptors were obtained from a man aged 45 to 65 in good health and CMV-seropositive. CDR3s include the opening cysteine and the closing phenylalanine or tryptophan. The D gene is left open where the match is weak. Clone size is stated in some rows and not others, as once, few, many or a class when expanded.

D | size | J | V | CDR3 | DNA
TRBD1 | NA | TRBJ2-3 | TRBV11-3 | CASSLGGPGGSTDTQYF | TGTGCCAGCAGCTTAGGAGGCCCAGGGGGTAGCACAGATACGCAGTATTTT
NA | once | TRBJ2-7 | TRBV18 | CASSPGSDYEQYF | TGTGCCAGCTCACCAGGTTCAGACTACGAGCAGTACTTC
TRBD1 | NA | TRBJ1-2 | TRBV29-1 | CSVPGTGDGYTF | TGCAGCGTCCCAGGGACAGGGGATGGCTACACCTTC
NA | once | TRBJ1-1 | TRBV6-1 | CASSYQGHTEAFF | TGTGCCAGCAGTTATCAGGGCCACACTGAAGCTTTCTTT
NA | once | TRBJ1-5 | TRBV2 | CASSEEGREYYSNQPQHF | TGTGCCAGCAGTGAGGAGGGAAGAGAGTATTATAGCAATCAGCCCCAGCATTTT
NA | once | TRBJ2-2 | TRBV4-1 | CASSQEQSTGELFF | TGCGCCAGCAGCCAAGAACAGTCCACCGGGGAGCTGTTTTTT
TRBD1 | few | TRBJ1-4 | TRBV5-1 | CASSPSTGGALDEKLFF | TGCGCCAGCAGCCCCAGTACAGGGGGCGCATTGGATGAAAAACTGTTTTTT
TRBD2 | NA | TRBJ2-1 | TRBV6-6 | CASSYGEGSFF | TGTGCCAGCAGTTATGGGGAGGGGTCGTTCTTC
NA | once | TRBJ2-1 | TRBV7-3 | CASSEMAAGSHNEQFF | TGTGCCAGCAGCGAGATGGCGGCGGGGTCCCACAATGAGCAGTTCTTC
NA | NA | TRBJ1-6 | TRBV10-1 | CASSDRGPGGSPLHF | TGCGCCAGCAGTGACCGGGGTCCGGGAGGTTCACCCCTCCACTTT
TRBD1 | NA | TRBJ2-3 | TRBV19 | CASKERLGQGRHTQYF | TGTGCCAGTAAAGAAAGGCTTGGACAGGGGAGGCATACGCAGTATTTT
NA | NA | TRBJ2-5 | TRBV6-1 | CASSAGSPQYF | TGTGCCAGCAGTGCGGGTTCTCCCCAGTACTTC
TRBD1 | NA | TRBJ1-3 | TRBV28 | CASRTPTGFGNTIYF | TGTGCCAGCAGGACCCCGACAGGGTTCGGAAACACCATATATTTT
TRBD1 | NA | TRBJ1-1 | TRBV6-1 | CASSDRDRGPITEAFF | TGTGCCAGCAGTGACCGGGACAGGGGCCCGATCACTGAAGCTTTCTTT
NA | NA | TRBJ2-7 | TRBV30 | CAWSVIRDEQYF | TGTGCCTGGAGTGTAATCCGTGACGAGCAGTACTTC
TRBD1 | NA | TRBJ1-6 | TRBV4-1 | CASSQRQGAGDNSPLHF | TGCGCCAGCAGCCAGAGACAGGGGGCAGGGGATAATTCACCCCTCCACTTT
TRBD1 | NA | TRBJ1-2 | TRBV10-3 | CAISDMAGGFGYTF | TGTGCCATCAGTGACATGGCAGGGGGCTTTGGCTACACCTTC
NA | NA | TRBJ1-1 | TRBV9 | CASSPRAEAFF | TGTGCCAGCAGCCCGAGAGCTGAAGCTTTCTTT
NA | NA | TRBJ2-1 | TRBV6-4 | CASIRSRQEQFF | TGTGCCAGCATCAGGTCTAGACAGGAGCAGTTCTTC
TRBD1 | NA | TRBJ2-1 | TRBV2 | CARPGTGLDVFPVQFF | TGTGCCAGACCCGGGACAGGGTTGGACGTTTTCCCTGTGCAGTTCTTC
NA | once | TRBJ1-5 | TRBV4-3 | CASSQDLNGGQPQHF | TGCGCCAGCAGCCAAGATCTGAACGGAGGTCAGCCCCAGCATTTT
NA | NA | TRBJ1-2 | TRBV18 | CASSPDPGSGYTF | TGTGCCAGCTCACCGGACCCAGGGTCAGGCTACACCTTC